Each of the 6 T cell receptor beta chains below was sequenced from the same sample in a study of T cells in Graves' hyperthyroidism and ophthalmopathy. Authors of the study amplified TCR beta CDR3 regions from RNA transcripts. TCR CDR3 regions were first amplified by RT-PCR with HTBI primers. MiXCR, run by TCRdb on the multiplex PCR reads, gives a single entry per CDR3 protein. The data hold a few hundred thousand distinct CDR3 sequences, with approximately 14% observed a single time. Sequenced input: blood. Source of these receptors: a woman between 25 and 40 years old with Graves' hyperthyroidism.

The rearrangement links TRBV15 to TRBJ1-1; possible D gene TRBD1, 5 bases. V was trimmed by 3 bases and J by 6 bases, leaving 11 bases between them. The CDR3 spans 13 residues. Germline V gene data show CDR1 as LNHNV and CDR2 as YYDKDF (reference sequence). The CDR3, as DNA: TGTGCCACCAGCAGGTCGGGGGAGGCTGAAGCTTTCTTT. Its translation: CATSRSGEAEAFF.

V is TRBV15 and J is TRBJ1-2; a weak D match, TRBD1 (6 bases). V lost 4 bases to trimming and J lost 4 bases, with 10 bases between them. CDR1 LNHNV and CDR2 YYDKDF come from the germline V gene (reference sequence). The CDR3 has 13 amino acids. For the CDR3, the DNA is TGTGCCACCAGCAAGACAGGTCCCTATGGCTACACCTTC. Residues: CATSKTGPYGYTF. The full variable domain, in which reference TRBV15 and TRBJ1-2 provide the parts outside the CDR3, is DAMVIQNPRYQVTQFGKPVTLSCSQTLNHNVMYWYQQKSSQAPKLLFHYYDKDFNNEADTPDNFQSRRPNTSFCFLDIRSPGLGDTAMYLCATSKTGPYGYTFGSGTRLTVV.

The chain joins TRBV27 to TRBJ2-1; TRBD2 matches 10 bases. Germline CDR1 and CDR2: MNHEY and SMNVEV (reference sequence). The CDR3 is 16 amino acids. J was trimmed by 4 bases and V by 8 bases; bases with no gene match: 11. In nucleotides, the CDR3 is TGTGCCAGCTGCCACTTAGCGGGAGGCTCTTACAATGAGCAGTTCTTC. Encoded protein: CASCHLAGGSYNEQFF.

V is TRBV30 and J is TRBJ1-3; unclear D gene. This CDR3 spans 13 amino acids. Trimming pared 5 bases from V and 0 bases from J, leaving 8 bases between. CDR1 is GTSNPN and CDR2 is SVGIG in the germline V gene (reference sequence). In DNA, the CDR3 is TGTGCCTGGTGTACCAGCTCTGGAAACACCATATATTTT. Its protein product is CAWCTSSGNTIYF.

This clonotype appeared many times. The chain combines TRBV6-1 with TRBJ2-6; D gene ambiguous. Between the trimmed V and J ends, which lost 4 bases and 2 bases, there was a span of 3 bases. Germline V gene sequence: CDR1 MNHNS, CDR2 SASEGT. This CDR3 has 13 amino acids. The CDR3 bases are TGTGCCAGCAGTGTCCCTGGGGCCAACGTCCTGACTTTC. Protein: CASSVPGANVLTF.

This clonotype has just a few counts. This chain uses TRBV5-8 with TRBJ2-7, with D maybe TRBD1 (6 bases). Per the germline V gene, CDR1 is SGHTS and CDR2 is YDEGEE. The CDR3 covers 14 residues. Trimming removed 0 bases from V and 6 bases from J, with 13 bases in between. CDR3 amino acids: CASSLAPGVGEQYF. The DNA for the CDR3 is TGTGCCAGCAGCTTGGCTCCAGGGGTGGGCGAGCAGTACTTC.